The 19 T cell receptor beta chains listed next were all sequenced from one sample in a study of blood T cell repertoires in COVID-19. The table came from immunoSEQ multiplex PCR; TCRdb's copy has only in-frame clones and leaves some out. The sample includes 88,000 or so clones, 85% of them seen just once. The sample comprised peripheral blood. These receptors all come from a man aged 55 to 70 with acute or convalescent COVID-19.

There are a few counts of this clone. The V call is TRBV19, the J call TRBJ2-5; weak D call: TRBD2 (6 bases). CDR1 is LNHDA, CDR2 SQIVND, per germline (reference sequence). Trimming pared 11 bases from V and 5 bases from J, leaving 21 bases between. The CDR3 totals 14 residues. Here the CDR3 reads CAVGPAGSGETQYF. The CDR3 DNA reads TGTGCCGTAGGTCCGGCGGGATCGGGGGAGACCCAGTACTTC.

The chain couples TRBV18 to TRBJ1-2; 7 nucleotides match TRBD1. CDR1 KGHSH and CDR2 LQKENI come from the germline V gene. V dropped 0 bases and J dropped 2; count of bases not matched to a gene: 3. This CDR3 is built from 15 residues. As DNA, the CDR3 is TGTGCCAGCTCACCACCGGGGACAGAAAACTATGGCTACACCTTC. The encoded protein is CASSPPGTENYGYTF.

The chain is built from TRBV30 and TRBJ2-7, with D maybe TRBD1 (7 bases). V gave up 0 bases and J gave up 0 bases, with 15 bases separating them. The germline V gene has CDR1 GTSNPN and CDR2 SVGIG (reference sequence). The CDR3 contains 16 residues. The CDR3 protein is CAWSVQGTPTSYEQYF. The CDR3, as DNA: TGTGCCTGGAGTGTACAGGGGACTCCCACCTCCTACGAGCAGTACTTC.

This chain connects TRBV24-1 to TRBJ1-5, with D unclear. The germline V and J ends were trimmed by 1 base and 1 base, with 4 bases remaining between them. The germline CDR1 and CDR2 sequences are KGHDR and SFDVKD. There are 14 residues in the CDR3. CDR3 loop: CATSDFSSNQPQHF. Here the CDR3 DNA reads TGTGCCACCAGTGATTTCTCCAGCAATCAGCCCCAGCATTTT.

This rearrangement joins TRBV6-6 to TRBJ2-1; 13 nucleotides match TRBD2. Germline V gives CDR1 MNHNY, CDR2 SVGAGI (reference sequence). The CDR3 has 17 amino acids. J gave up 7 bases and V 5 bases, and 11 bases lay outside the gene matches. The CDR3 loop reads CASSPYLLAGGKNEQFF. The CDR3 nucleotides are TGTGCCAGCAGTCCCTATCTACTAGCGGGAGGGAAGAATGAGCAGTTCTTC.

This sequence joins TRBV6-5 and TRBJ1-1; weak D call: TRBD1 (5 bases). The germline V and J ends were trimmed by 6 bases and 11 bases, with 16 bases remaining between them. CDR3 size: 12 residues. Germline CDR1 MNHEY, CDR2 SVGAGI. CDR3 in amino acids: CASSPSGERAFF. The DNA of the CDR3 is TGTGCCAGCAGCCCATCGGGGGAACGGGCTTTCTTT.

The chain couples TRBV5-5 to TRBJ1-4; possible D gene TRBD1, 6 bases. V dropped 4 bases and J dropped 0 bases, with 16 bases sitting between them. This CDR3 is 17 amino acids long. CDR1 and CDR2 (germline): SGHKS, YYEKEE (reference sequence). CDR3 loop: CASSGSRGSTTNEKLFF. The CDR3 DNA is TGTGCCAGCAGCGGATCGAGGGGGTCCACAACTAATGAAAAACTGTTTTTT.

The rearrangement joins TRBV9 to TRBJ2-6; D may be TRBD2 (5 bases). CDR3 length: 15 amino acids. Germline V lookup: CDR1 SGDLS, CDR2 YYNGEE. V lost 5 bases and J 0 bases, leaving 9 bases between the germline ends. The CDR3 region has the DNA TGTGCCAGCAGGAGAGGGTACTCTGGGGCCAACGTCCTGACTTTC. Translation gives CASRRGYSGANVLTF.

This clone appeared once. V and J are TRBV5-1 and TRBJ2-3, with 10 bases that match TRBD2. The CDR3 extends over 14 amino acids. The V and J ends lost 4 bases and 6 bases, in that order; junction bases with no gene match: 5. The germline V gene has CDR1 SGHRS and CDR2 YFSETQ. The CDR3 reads CASSVLAGADTQYF. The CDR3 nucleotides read TGCGCCAGCAGCGTTCTAGCGGGAGCTGATACGCAGTATTTT.

As DNA, the CDR3 is TGCGCCAGCAGCTGGACTGGGACAACGAACACCGGGGAGCTGTTTTTT. Translated, it gives CASSWTGTTNTGELFF. The rearrangement uses TRBV5-1 and TRBJ2-2, with a tentative D call TRBD1 (6 bases). The germline CDR1 and CDR2 sequences are SGHRS and YFSETQ. CDR3 length equals 16 residues. The V end lost 3 bases, the J end lost 0 bases, and 12 bases lay between the germline ends.

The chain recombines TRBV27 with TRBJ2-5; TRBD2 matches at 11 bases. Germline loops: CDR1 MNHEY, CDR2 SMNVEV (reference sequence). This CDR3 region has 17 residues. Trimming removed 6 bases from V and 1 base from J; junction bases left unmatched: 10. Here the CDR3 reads CASSSYTSGGFQETQYF. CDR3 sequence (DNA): TGTGCCAGCAGCAGTTACACTAGCGGGGGTTTCCAAGAGACCCAGTACTTC.

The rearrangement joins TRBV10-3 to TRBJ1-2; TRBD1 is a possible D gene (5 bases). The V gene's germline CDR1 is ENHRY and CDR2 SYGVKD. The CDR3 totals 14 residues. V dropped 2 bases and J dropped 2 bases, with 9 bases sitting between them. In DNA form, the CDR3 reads TGTGCCATCAGTGAGGCCCGACAGAACTATGGCTACACCTTC. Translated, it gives CAISEARQNYGYTF.

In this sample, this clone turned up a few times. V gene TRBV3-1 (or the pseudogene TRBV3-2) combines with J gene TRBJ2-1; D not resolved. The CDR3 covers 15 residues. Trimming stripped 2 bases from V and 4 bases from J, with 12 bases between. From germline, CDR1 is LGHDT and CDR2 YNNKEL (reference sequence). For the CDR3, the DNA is TGTGCCAGCAGCCAAAGCGAGGCGGAGTACAATGAGCAGTTCTTC. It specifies CASSQSEAEYNEQFF.

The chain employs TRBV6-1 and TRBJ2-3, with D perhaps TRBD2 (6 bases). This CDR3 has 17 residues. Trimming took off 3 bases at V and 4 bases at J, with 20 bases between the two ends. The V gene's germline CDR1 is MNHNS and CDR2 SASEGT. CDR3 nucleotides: TGTGCCAGCAGTGACGCGGACTATCCCCTCTCCGCAGATACGCAGTATTTT. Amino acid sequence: CASSDADYPLSADTQYF.

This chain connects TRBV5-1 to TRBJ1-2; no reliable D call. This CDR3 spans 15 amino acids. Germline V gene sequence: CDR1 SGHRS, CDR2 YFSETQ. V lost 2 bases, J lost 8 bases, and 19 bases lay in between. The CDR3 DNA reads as TGCGCCAGCAGCTTCTCGGTCTTATCACCCAGGGGCTACACCTTC. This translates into CASSFSVLSPRGYTF. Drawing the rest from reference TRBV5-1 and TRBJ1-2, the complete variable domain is KAGVTQTPRYLIKTRGQQVTLSCSPISGHRSVSWYQQTPGQGLQFLFEYFSETQRNKGNFPGRFSGRQFSNSRSEMNVSTLELGDSALYLCASSFSVLSPRGYTFGSGTRLTVV.

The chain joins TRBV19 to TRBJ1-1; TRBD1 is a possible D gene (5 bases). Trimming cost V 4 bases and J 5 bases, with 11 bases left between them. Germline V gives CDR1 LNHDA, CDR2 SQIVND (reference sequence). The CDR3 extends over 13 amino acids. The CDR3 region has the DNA TGTGCCAGTAGTACAACCAGGGAAACTGAAGCTTTCTTT. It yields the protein CASSTTRETEAFF.

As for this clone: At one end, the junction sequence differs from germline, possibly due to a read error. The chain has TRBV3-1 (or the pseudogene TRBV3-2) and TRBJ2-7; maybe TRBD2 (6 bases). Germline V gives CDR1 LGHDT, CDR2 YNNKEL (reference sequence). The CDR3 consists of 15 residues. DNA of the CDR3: TGTGCCAGCAGCCAAGATCTTCTAGCGTTGTACGGGCAGTACTTC. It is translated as CASSQDLLALYGQYF.

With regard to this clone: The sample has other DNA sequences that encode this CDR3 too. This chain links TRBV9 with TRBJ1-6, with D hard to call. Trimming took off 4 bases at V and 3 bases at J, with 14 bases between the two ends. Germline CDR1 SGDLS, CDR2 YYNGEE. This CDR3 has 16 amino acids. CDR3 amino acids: CASSPRAGSYNSPLHF. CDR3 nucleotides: TGTGCCAGCAGCCCCCGAGCGGGCAGCTATAATTCACCCCTCCACTTT.

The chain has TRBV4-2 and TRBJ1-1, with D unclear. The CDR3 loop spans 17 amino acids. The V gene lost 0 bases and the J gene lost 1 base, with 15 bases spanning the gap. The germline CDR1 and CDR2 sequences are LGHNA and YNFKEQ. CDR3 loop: CASSQERRAARNTEAFF. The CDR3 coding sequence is TGTGCCAGCAGCCAAGAAAGGAGAGCGGCGCGGAACACTGAAGCTTTCTTT.